A selection of T cell receptor beta chains follows, all from one sample in a study of control samples from healthy donors and cancer patients. TCRdb's copy holds only in-frame clones and misses some; the assay was immunoSEQ multiplex PCR. The sample holds about 170,000 clones; roughly 91% are singletons and the top ten take about 1.6%. Specimen: blood. Receptor source: a woman aged 25-40 years in good health. The CDR3 runs from the conserved cysteine through the conserved F or W. A D gene is named only where the DNA matches it firmly. Where a row states a size, it is once, few, many or the class of an expanded clone; other rows omit it.

J: TRBJ1-2; size: .; D: TRBD1; V: TRBV7-9; DNA: TGTGCCAGCAGCAATCCCGGGACAGGGAACTATGGCTACACCTTC; CDR3: CASSNPGTGNYGYTF
J: TRBJ1-2; size: .; D: TRBD1; V: TRBV5-1; DNA: TGCGCCAGCAGCTTGGGGACAGGGTCCTATGGCTACACCTTC; CDR3: CASSLGTGSYGYTF
J: TRBJ1-6; size: .; D: .; V: TRBV7-2; DNA: TGTGCCAGCAGCTTTACAATTCGGGACTGGCTCCACTTT; CDR3: CASSFTIRDWLHF
J: TRBJ1-4; size: .; D: TRBD1; V: TRBV4-2; DNA: TGTGCCAGCAGCCGGGGACAGGGGACTAATGAAAAACTGTTTTTT; CDR3: CASSRGQGTNEKLFF
J: TRBJ1-6; size: .; D: .; V: TRBV19; DNA: TGTGCCAGTAGTATGGGCGGTAATTCACCCCTCCACTTT; CDR3: CASSMGGNSPLHF
J: TRBJ1-3; size: .; D: .; V: TRBV5-1; DNA: TGCGCCAGCAGCTTGGCCGGGATTGGAAACACCATATATTTT; CDR3: CASSLAGIGNTIYF
J: TRBJ1-5; size: .; D: .; V: TRBV5-1; DNA: TGCGCCAGCAGCTTGGTTGGGGGCAATCAGCCCCAGCATTTT; CDR3: CASSLVGGNQPQHF
J: TRBJ2-2; size: .; D: TRBD1; V: TRBV28; DNA: TGTGCCAGCAGAAACGACAGGGGGCAGACCGGGGAGCTGTTTTTT; CDR3: CASRNDRGQTGELFF
J: TRBJ1-1; size: .; D: TRBD1; V: TRBV4-3; DNA: TGCGCCAGCAGCCCGGGACAGTTCACTGAAGCTTTCTTT; CDR3: CASSPGQFTEAFF
J: TRBJ2-5; size: .; D: TRBD1; V: TRBV27; DNA: TGTGCCAGCAGTACGTGGGACAGGGGGTTAGAGACCCAGTACTTC; CDR3: CASSTWDRGLETQYF
J: TRBJ1-5; size: .; D: .; V: TRBV5-3; DNA: TGTGCCAGAAGCTTGGAGGGATCCAATCAGCCCCAGCATTTT; CDR3: CARSLEGSNQPQHF
J: TRBJ1-1; size: .; D: TRBD1; V: TRBV28; DNA: TGTGCCAGCAGAACAGGGGGGACTGAAGCTTTCTTT; CDR3: CASRTGGTEAFF
J: TRBJ2-1; size: .; D: TRBD1; V: TRBV5-4; DNA: TGTGCCAGCAGCTTGGCGGGACAGGGGGCGCGTAATGAGCAGTTCTTC; CDR3: CASSLAGQGARNEQFF
J: TRBJ2-1; size: once; D: TRBD2; V: TRBV9; DNA: TGTGCCAGCAGCGTACTAGCGGGAAACAATGAGCAGTTCTTC; CDR3: CASSVLAGNNEQFF
J: TRBJ2-3; size: .; D: .; V: TRBV5-1; DNA: TGCGCCAGCAGCTTGGCCCAGGTCTACCTCACAGATACGCAGTATTTT; CDR3: CASSLAQVYLTDTQYF
J: TRBJ2-1; size: .; D: TRBD2; V: TRBV6-4; DNA: TGTGCCAGCAGTACTAGCGGGGGCTCCTACAATGAGCAGTTCTTC; CDR3: CASSTSGGSYNEQFF
J: TRBJ1-5; size: .; D: .; V: TRBV24-1; DNA: TGTGCCACCAGTGATCAGGGCTGGCAGCCCCAGCATTTT; CDR3: CATSDQGWQPQHF
J: TRBJ1-1; size: .; D: .; V: TRBV5-8; DNA: TGTGCCAGCAGCTTGGCTGGGGTGTGGGTGAACACTGAAGCTTTCTTT; CDR3: CASSLAGVWVNTEAFF
J: TRBJ1-1; size: once; D: .; V: TRBV28; DNA: TGTGCCAGCAGTTTATTGGGCAACCTGAACACTGAAGCTTTCTTT; CDR3: CASSLLGNLNTEAFF
J: TRBJ1-2; size: .; D: TRBD1; V: TRBV29-1; DNA: TGCAGCGTTGAAGACCCGGGACAGGAGATTAGCTATGGCTACACCTTC; CDR3: CSVEDPGQEISYGYTF
J: TRBJ2-5; size: once; D: TRBD1; V: TRBV29-1; DNA: TGCAGCGTTGACAGGGGGTACCAAGAGACCCAGTACTTC; CDR3: CSVDRGYQETQYF
J: TRBJ1-1; size: .; D: TRBD1; V: TRBV27; DNA: TGTGCCAGCAGACAGGGGGCGTTCACTGAAGCTTTCTTT; CDR3: CASRQGAFTEAFF
J: TRBJ1-1; size: few; D: .; V: TRBV3-1/TRBV3-2; DNA: TGTGCCAGCAGCCAAGTTAACACTGAAGCTTTCTTT; CDR3: CASSQVNTEAFF
J: TRBJ2-7; size: .; D: .; V: TRBV12-3/TRBV12-4; DNA: TGTGCCAGCACGGACAGACGCTACGAGCAGTACTTC; CDR3: CASTDRRYEQYF
J: TRBJ2-7; size: .; D: .; V: TRBV19; DNA: TGTGCCAGTAGTATAGATCGGGGAGGTCGAGAGCAGTACTTC; CDR3: CASSIDRGGREQYF
J: TRBJ2-7; size: .; D: TRBD1; V: TRBV7-7; DNA: TGTGCTAGCAGCCCATCCTTACGACAGGGTGGGTACGAGCAGTACTTC; CDR3: CASSPSLRQGGYEQYF
J: TRBJ1-2; size: .; D: TRBD1; V: TRBV19; DNA: TGTGCCAGTAGTTCCCGGGACAGGGGTAACTATGGCTACACCTTC; CDR3: CASSSRDRGNYGYTF
J: TRBJ1-5; size: .; D: .; V: TRBV19; DNA: TGTGCCAGTAGTATCCAGGGGCGGCAGCCCCAGCATTTT; CDR3: CASSIQGRQPQHF
J: TRBJ1-1; size: .; D: .; V: TRBV19; DNA: TGTGCCAGTAGTATGGACAGACTTAACACTGAAGCTTTCTTT; CDR3: CASSMDRLNTEAFF
J: TRBJ1-2; size: .; D: .; V: TRBV28; DNA: TGTGCCAGCAGTTTGGTGGCAGGGAGGACCTATGGCTACACCTTC; CDR3: CASSLVAGRTYGYTF
J: TRBJ1-4; size: .; D: .; V: TRBV30; DNA: TGTGCCTGGACCCAGGACAGTAATGAAAAACTGTTTTTT; CDR3: CAWTQDSNEKLFF
J: TRBJ2-6; size: .; D: .; V: TRBV30; DNA: TGTGCCTGTCTCACGACAGTCTCTGGGGCCAACGTCCTGACTTTC; CDR3: CACLTTVSGANVLTF
J: TRBJ2-5; size: .; D: TRBD1; V: TRBV18; DNA: TGTGCCAGCTCACCCGGGACAGGGGGCAACCAAGAGACCCAGTACTTC; CDR3: CASSPGTGGNQETQYF
J: TRBJ1-4; size: once; D: .; V: TRBV3-1/TRBV3-2; DNA: TGTGCCAGCAGCCAAGACAGGGCAACTAATGAAAAACTGTTTTTT; CDR3: CASSQDRATNEKLFF
J: TRBJ2-4; size: .; D: .; V: TRBV12-5; DNA: TGTGCTAGTGGTTTCGGGCAGGGGGGAGCCAAAAACATTCAGTACTTC; CDR3: CASGFGQGGAKNIQYF
J: TRBJ2-3; size: few; D: TRBD2; V: TRBV6-2/TRBV6-3; DNA: TGTGCCAGCAGCACTAGCGGGGGGGCATCGGATACGCAGTATTTT; CDR3: CASSTSGGASDTQYF
J: TRBJ1-2; size: .; D: TRBD1; V: TRBV3-1/TRBV3-2; DNA: TGTGCCAGCAGCAGGGGGCGTAGCTATGGCTACACCTTC; CDR3: CASSRGRSYGYTF
J: TRBJ2-1; size: .; D: .; V: TRBV24-1; DNA: TGTGCCACCAGTGATTCCGGGGGTGATGAGCAGTTCTTC; CDR3: CATSDSGGDEQFF
J: TRBJ1-2; size: .; D: .; V: TRBV29-1; DNA: TGCAGCGTGCCGGGACCCTATGGCTACACCTTC; CDR3: CSVPGPYGYTF
J: TRBJ2-7; size: .; D: TRBD2; V: TRBV28; DNA: TGTGCCAGCAGTTCGGGACTAGCGGATCCTTACGAGCAGTACTTC; CDR3: CASSSGLADPYEQYF
J: TRBJ2-3; size: .; D: TRBD2; V: TRBV28; DNA: TGTGCCAGCAGTCGTAGCGGGGGGGCCTCAGATACGCAGTATTTT; CDR3: CASSRSGGASDTQYF
J: TRBJ2-1; size: .; D: TRBD1; V: TRBV18; DNA: TGTGCCAGCTCACCGGGACAGGGGTCAGGTAATGAGCAGTTCTTC; CDR3: CASSPGQGSGNEQFF
J: TRBJ1-2; size: once; D: TRBD1; V: TRBV7-2; DNA: TGTGCCAGCAGCTTAGCGGGACAGGACTATGGCTACACCTTC; CDR3: CASSLAGQDYGYTF
J: TRBJ2-5; size: .; D: TRBD2; V: TRBV7-2; DNA: TGTGCCAGCAGCTTAGTAGTTAGAGCGGGAGGGGAGACCCAGTACTTC; CDR3: CASSLVVRAGGETQYF
J: TRBJ2-7; size: .; D: TRBD2; V: TRBV20-1; DNA: TGCAGTGCTGGACTAGCCAAAGAGCAGTACTTC; CDR3: CSAGLAKEQYF
J: TRBJ1-5; size: .; D: TRBD1; V: TRBV18; DNA: TGTGCCAGCTCAGGGACAGGTGGCAATCAGCCCCAGCATTTT; CDR3: CASSGTGGNQPQHF
J: TRBJ2-7; size: .; D: TRBD1; V: TRBV10-3; DNA: TGTGCCATCCGGCCGGACAGGGAGTACGAGCAGTACTTC; CDR3: CAIRPDREYEQYF
J: TRBJ2-3; size: few; D: .; V: TRBV13; DNA: TGTGCCAGCAGCTACAACGTACAAACAGATACGCAGTATTTT; CDR3: CASSYNVQTDTQYF
J: TRBJ2-5; size: .; D: .; V: TRBV12-3/TRBV12-4; DNA: TGTGCCAGCAGTTTACACGGGGAGACCCAGTACTTC; CDR3: CASSLHGETQYF
J: TRBJ2-1; size: once; D: .; V: TRBV19; DNA: TGTGCCAGTAGTATGTCCTACAATGAGCAGTTCTTC; CDR3: CASSMSYNEQFF
J: TRBJ2-5; size: .; D: .; V: TRBV7-9; DNA: TGTGCCAGCAGCTTAGGGGGTGGGGGGGCCCAAGAGACCCAGTACTTC; CDR3: CASSLGGGGAQETQYF
J: TRBJ2-3; size: .; D: .; V: TRBV6-5; DNA: TGTGCCAGCGGGGGGGGCAACACAGATACGCAGTATTTT; CDR3: CASGGGNTDTQYF
J: TRBJ1-2; size: .; D: .; V: TRBV5-4; DNA: TGTGCCAGCAGCTACGCGGAGTATGGCTACACCTTC; CDR3: CASSYAEYGYTF